Listed below are T cell receptor beta chains from one sample, sequenced in a study of cytomegalovirus exposure and HLA in healthy donors. This table comes from immunoSEQ multiplex PCR, and its TCRdb copy is limited to in-frame clones, with some not included. Of about 170,000 clones listed, 65% to 85% were seen once; the top ten hold 0.95% to 1.5%. Sequenced material: PBMCs. These receptor sequences come from a boy between 2 and 10 years old in good health and CMV-seronegative. Each CDR3 is given with its conserved first and last residue. Each record gives: J gene, D gene, V gene, clone size, CDR3 protein, CDR3 DNA. D genes are given only for firm matches. Expanded clones are given a class, and other clones once, few, many or no size at all.

TRBJ2-1 | TRBD2 | TRBV4-3 | - | CASSQGGLAGRNEQFF | TGCGCCAGCAGCCAAGGGGGACTAGCGGGAAGGAATGAGCAGTTCTTC
TRBJ2-3 | TRBD2 | TRBV19 | - | CASTARGLAGGTDTQYF | TGTGCCAGTACCGCGAGGGGACTAGCGGGGGGCACAGATACGCAGTATTTT
TRBJ1-1 | - | TRBV6-1 | once | CASNFRGATTEAFF | TGTGCCAGTAATTTCAGGGGAGCGACCACTGAAGCTTTCTTT
TRBJ2-7 | - | TRBV4-3 | - | CASSQEPGKGQYF | TGCGCCAGCAGCCAAGAGCCAGGGAAGGGGCAGTACTTC
TRBJ1-2 | TRBD1 | TRBV5-1 | few | CASSLAGGLGYYGYTF | TGCGCCAGCAGCTTGGCAGGGGGGCTAGGGTACTATGGCTACACCTTC
TRBJ2-3 | - | TRBV27 | few | CASSLSGGSTDTQYF | TGTGCCAGCAGTTTATCCGGGGGTAGCACAGATACGCAGTATTTT
TRBJ2-7 | - | TRBV18 | - | CASSVYTEYEQYF | TGTGCCAGCTCAGTATACACAGAGTACGAGCAGTACTTC
TRBJ1-1 | TRBD1 | TRBV30 | - | CAWSPGQGKDTEAFF | TGTGCCTGGAGTCCAGGACAGGGGAAGGACACTGAAGCTTTCTTT
TRBJ1-2 | - | TRBV15 | few | CATSRVLGASGYTF | TGTGCCACCAGCAGAGTATTGGGGGCGTCCGGCTACACCTTC
TRBJ2-5 | - | TRBV7-7 | - | CASSLGGGGETQYF | TGTGCTAGCAGCTTAGGGGGGGGTGGAGAGACCCAGTACTTC
TRBJ2-3 | - | TRBV28 | - | CASSLEGPGADTQYF | TGTGCCAGCAGTTTAGAGGGACCGGGGGCAGATACGCAGTATTTT
TRBJ2-5 | - | TRBV5-8 | - | CASMTGQETQYF | TGTGCCAGCATGACAGGACAAGAGACCCAGTACTTC
TRBJ1-6 | - | TRBV4-3 | - | CASSQEPGDNSPLHF | TGCGCCAGCAGCCAAGAGCCAGGCGATAATTCACCCCTCCACTTT
TRBJ1-1 | - | TRBV10-3 | - | CAISVAENTEAFF | TGTGCCATCAGTGTAGCAGAAAACACTGAAGCTTTCTTT
TRBJ1-5 | TRBD1 | TRBV19 | - | CASSTTGGPRSIQPQHF | TGTGCCAGTAGTACAACAGGGGGGCCCCGAAGCATACAGCCCCAGCATTTT
TRBJ2-3 | - | TRBV7-2 | - | CASSRTPGGPKAPYF | TGTGCCAGCAGCCGAACTCCCGGGGGGCCTAAAGCCCCGTATTTT
TRBJ2-5 | TRBD2 | TRBV10-3 | once | CAISPLGGEETQYF | TGTGCCATCAGCCCACTGGGGGGGGAGGAGACCCAGTACTTC
TRBJ2-1 | - | TRBV11-2 | - | CASSLAGGNEQFF | TGTGCCAGCAGCTTAGCAGGGGGGAATGAGCAGTTCTTC
TRBJ2-1 | TRBD1 | TRBV4-3 | - | CASSQVVPSTGTGPYNEQFF | TGCGCCAGCAGCCAAGTTGTACCTTCAACCGGGACAGGACCCTACAATGAGCAGTTCTTC
TRBJ1-1 | TRBD1 | TRBV19 | few | CASSMRQGGTEAFF | TGTGCCAGTAGTATGAGACAGGGAGGTACTGAAGCTTTCTTT
TRBJ1-1 | TRBD1 | TRBV10-1 | - | CASFRSFGTGSAFMNTEAFF | TGCGCCAGCTTTAGATCGTTCGGGACAGGATCCGCTTTCATGAACACTGAAGCTTTCTTT
TRBJ2-1 | - | TRBV6-5 | - | CASSPRSSYNEQFF | TGTGCCAGCAGTCCGAGGAGCTCCTACAATGAGCAGTTCTTC
TRBJ1-1 | - | TRBV30 | - | CAWSVGRLIMNTEAFF | TGTGCCTGGAGTGTAGGCAGGCTGATCATGAACACTGAAGCTTTCTTT
TRBJ1-2 | - | TRBV18 | - | CASSPRAGVEGYTF | TGTGCCAGCTCACCAAGGGCAGGGGTCGAGGGCTACACCTTC
TRBJ2-7 | - | TRBV11-3 | - | CASSSGTGLPVGSLTYEQYF | TGTGCCAGCAGCTCGGGCACGGGACTCCCTGTGGGGTCTCTCACCTACGAGCAGTACTTC
TRBJ2-1 | TRBD2 | TRBV14 | once | CASSQPGLTPPDEQFF | TGTGCCAGCAGCCAACCGGGACTAACCCCCCCGGATGAGCAGTTCTTC
TRBJ1-5 | - | TRBV2 | - | CASTRGGREPQHF | TGTGCCAGCACTAGGGGGGGGAGGGAGCCCCAGCATTTT
TRBJ2-5 | - | TRBV9 | - | CASSQTGWGVQETQYF | TGTGCCAGCAGCCAGACGGGTTGGGGGGTACAAGAGACCCAGTACTTC
TRBJ2-3 | - | TRBV14 | - | CASSHQGSFSTDTQYF | TGTGCCAGCAGCCACCAGGGCTCCTTTAGCACAGATACGCAGTATTTT
TRBJ2-7 | TRBD1 | TRBV14 | - | CASSLLGQGFYEQYF | TGTGCCAGCAGCCTCCTAGGACAGGGCTTTTACGAGCAGTACTTC
TRBJ1-2 | TRBD1 | TRBV7-2 | - | CASSFQSGTGNYGYTF | TGTGCCAGCAGCTTCCAATCCGGGACAGGCAACTATGGCTACACCTTC
TRBJ2-5 | - | TRBV2 | - | CASSEVGVVETQYF | TGTGCCAGCAGTGAAGTCGGGGTGGTCGAGACCCAGTACTTC
TRBJ2-1 | TRBD1 | TRBV5-6 | - | CASSFTGVHNEQFF | TGTGCCAGCAGCTTTACAGGGGTACACAATGAGCAGTTCTTC
TRBJ2-7 | - | TRBV28 | once | CASLTAGAGAYEQYF | TGTGCCAGCCTCACAGCAGGGGCAGGGGCGTACGAGCAGTACTTC
TRBJ1-2 | - | TRBV27 | - | CASSPQTWGDGYTF | TGTGCCAGCAGTCCCCAGACTTGGGGCGATGGCTACACCTTC
TRBJ1-3 | - | TRBV15 | few | CATSRDVMGNTIYF | TGTGCCACCAGCAGAGATGTAATGGGAAACACCATATATTTT
TRBJ2-1 | TRBD2 | TRBV9 | - | CASSGSGGSYNEQFF | TGTGCCAGCAGCGGTAGCGGGGGGTCATACAATGAGCAGTTCTTC
TRBJ1-6 | TRBD1 | TRBV7-8 | - | CASSLEFWDRRSSYNSPLHF | TGTGCCAGCAGCTTAGAATTTTGGGACAGAAGGAGCTCCTATAATTCACCCCTCCACTTT
TRBJ2-5 | - | TRBV7-9 | - | CASSLSPAGKRETQYF | TGTGCCAGCAGCTTAAGTCCGGCGGGGAAACGAGAGACCCAGTACTTC
TRBJ2-5 | TRBD2 | TRBV7-9 | - | CASSLVSSGVPVGETQYF | TGTGCCAGCAGCTTAGTGTCTAGCGGGGTACCTGTAGGCGAGACCCAGTACTTC
TRBJ2-7 | - | TRBV30 | - | CAWTTGLSSSYEQYF | TGTGCCTGGACTACGGGACTCTCGAGCTCCTACGAGCAGTACTTC
TRBJ2-1 | TRBD2 | TRBV5-1 | - | CASRRSGTSFDEQFF | TGCGCCAGCAGACGTTCCGGGACTAGCTTCGATGAGCAGTTCTTC
TRBJ1-2 | TRBD1 | TRBV5-8 | once | CASSFDRVANYGYTF | TGTGCCAGCAGCTTTGACAGGGTGGCTAACTATGGCTACACCTTC
TRBJ1-2 | - | TRBV19 | - | CASSIRGANYGYTF | TGTGCCAGTAGTATAAGGGGTGCTAACTATGGCTACACCTTC
TRBJ2-3 | - | TRBV5-1 | - | CASSLERGSTDTQYF | TGCGCCAGCAGCTTGGAACGCGGAAGCACAGATACGCAGTATTTT